This note documents a single TCR beta chain sequence. Its antigen specificity is not known. No base quality information exists; no much larger clone differs at one position. The source of the sample is a study of cytomegalovirus exposure and HLA in healthy donors (dated by TCRdb to about 2017). Notes on the research overall: An earlier analysis of under 600 of the donors reported about 290 Gb of sequence data and some 120 million unique TCR beta sequences from roughly 180 million T cells. Approximately 300 gigabases of sequencing data and roughly 81 million unique TCR sequences made up an early release that covered under 750 HLA-typed donors. Of the approximately 400 genotyped donors, approximately 80% were placed in the genetic ancestry cluster associated with self-reported Caucasian donors. The study aimed to test whether signatures of past pathogen exposure could be identified by cataloging public T cell receptors. The T cell repertoires of 666 subjects were profiled by immunosequencing and related to cytomegalovirus serostatus. Besides the first cohort of under 700 subjects, a separate validation cohort made up of about 120 different subjects was used. The study combined high-throughput TCR immunosequencing, statistical association of individual TCRs with disease status, and machine learning to predict cytomegalovirus infection status. To study patterns of TCR occurrence, a later analysis re-analyzed previously published TCR beta repertoires from just over 650 donors and added high-resolution HLA genotyping. Rather than drawing on any new phenotypic data, the later analysis identified candidate immune exposures from TCR beta sequences and the way those sequences occurred across donors. To decide whether each TCR beta V gene segment behaved as functional or pseudogenic, an earlier analysis of some 600 of the donors relied on high-throughput TCR beta sequencing. Alongside the repertoire data, information on donor age, sex, ethnicity and CMV serostatus was compiled. In a later genetic analysis, genome-wide SNP genotypes for 398 of the 666 donors were used, and that subset was treated as a discovery cohort. All discovery cohort repertoires had been generated using a single sequencing platform. Class I and class II HLA loci were covered by the typing at four-digit resolution. Typing coverage differed by locus: A, B, C, DRB1 and DQB1 were typed in roughly 620-630 donors, DQA1 in about 550, DPA1 in 606, and DPB1 in approximately 450. Because of strong linkage in the cohort, four to six DR-DQ haplotypes were treated as single units for association and clustering. On average, around 240,000 unique TCR beta nucleotide sequences were sequenced per donor among some 420 genotyped donors of the cohort, with roughly 19% of those sequences being non-productive.

The cohort consisted of 666 healthy bone marrow donors. All cohort members were sampled while nominally healthy, although unrecorded immune exposures were likely present. The donor tested CMV seropositive, placing the donor among the roughly 270 seropositive members of the cohort. Each donor provided a peripheral blood sample, and peripheral blood mononuclear cells were used for TCR beta sequencing. Genomic DNA extraction from the blood cell samples was performed with the Qiagen DNeasy Blood Extraction Kit. Libraries were made using the immunoSEQ multiplex PCR assay. The multiplex PCR relied on a mix of 60 forward primers for TCR Vbeta segments and 13 reverse primers for TCR Jbeta segments. Amplification of the CDR3 region of rearranged TCR beta genes was performed with a multiplex PCR assay on genomic DNA. The amplified TCR beta libraries were sequenced on the Illumina HiSeq System as 87-base-pair reads. The paper's data handling went like this. Across the 700 or so repertoires, a later analysis counted tens of millions of unique TCR beta chains, approximately 12 million of which were shared by at least two donors. Raw reads were error-corrected and collapsed into unique sequences with a nearest-neighbor algorithm that merged closely related sequences to remove PCR and sequencing errors. To assign V, D and J gene segments, CDR3 sequences were aligned to IMGT reference sequences. Each retained sequence needed at least a six-nucleotide match to both a V gene segment and a J gene segment. Rearrangements were called productive when the CDR3 lacked stop codons and stayed in frame with V and J; all others were non-productive. Following IMGT convention, CDR3 was defined as the stretch from the second conserved V-encoded cysteine to the conserved J-encoded phenylalanine. The earlier analysis of about 640 of the donors excluded any sequence lacking an unambiguous match to a single V gene segment. An earlier analysis of a few hundred of the donors classified V segments as functional when productive rearrangements were above 56.7% and as segregating when the standard deviation between donors was above 5%. A statistical classification framework was built to diagnose cytomegalovirus status from the catalog of TCR beta chain sequences. A later analysis assigned V and J genes by comparing TCR nucleotide sequences with IMGT/GENE-DB human TR gene sequences. A later analysis assigned CDR3 sequences and most-parsimonious VDJ recombination scenarios with the TCRdist pipeline. A later analysis defined each TCR beta chain by its CDR3 amino acid sequence plus V-gene family, and excluded reads lacking a unique V-gene family. In a later analysis, fewer than 600 highly shared, low-generation-probability nucleotide sequences were removed to address suspected cross-contamination and a sequencing artifact. In a later analysis, a clonal expansion index was calculated for each public chain from normalized within-repertoire ranks of inferred template counts. In a later analysis, generation probabilities were computed with a VDJ recombination model fitted to out-of-frame rearrangements, and the resulting probabilities were checked against IGoR. In a later analysis, hypergeometric tests were used to score TCR-TCR, TCR-HLA and TCR-CMV co-occurrence, with a repertoire-size bias correction applied to TCR pairs. False discovery rates were estimated in a later analysis by permuting HLA or CMV assignments 20 times. A later analysis grouped co-occurring TCRs with DBSCAN, adding TCRdist sequence similarity when clustering within HLA-allele-positive subsets. For co-occurrence clustering, repertoires with fewer than 30,000 or more than 120,000 public chains were excluded, along with roughly 5 repertoires with anomalous nucleotide sharing. Here the immuneACCESS table is served through TCRdb, limited to in-frame sequences with V and J called. Missing clones are a known gap in these copies; in checked studies unresolved V genes cover under half, and the rest lacks a known reason. V, J and clone size derive from that table, while D and trimming were established from the DNA sequence. This sample has 200,000 to 250,000 clones in its table, and approximately 81% of those were observed once. The ten biggest clones cover around 8% of the sample.

From the cysteine up to the phenylalanine, the CDR3 has a length of 12 residues. Of all the DNA, just the CDR3 is kept, 36 bases in frame from base 1. Per the germline V gene, KGHSH is the CDR1 and LQKENI is the CDR2. V is pruned by 3 bases and J by 7 bases, leaving 3 bases of the junction without a gene match. The full study reports these points: Compared with the approximately 710-donor mean, donors in an Asian-associated ancestry cluster had fewer N-insertions in productive TCRs, according to a later genetic analysis. CMV serostatus was the only immune exposure information available for the cohort. In a later analysis, HLA-associated TCR beta chains were found to be more clonally expanded and to have lower generation probabilities than equally common non-associated chains. A later analysis associated about 17,000 TCR beta sequences with specific HLA alleles at a false discovery rate of 0.05. A further reported finding was that TCR beta sequences accurately predicted the HLA-A and HLA-B alleles for most subjects in the first cohort. The classifier was reported to diagnose cytomegalovirus status with high specificity and sensitivity in both the original cohort and the validation cohort. Correlated functional status among segregating V segments might be attributable to linkage disequilibrium, but an unknown experimental factor could not be ruled out. Because counts were too low, roughly 17 rarely observed V segments, including chromosome 9 orphons, were left out of the earlier analysis of about 500 of the donors. The authors suggested that the approach could potentially be extended to other disease states and immunological phenotypes. A later analysis found that most CMV-associated TCR beta chains appeared HLA-restricted, with HLA associations seemingly driven largely by CMV exposure. Only TCR beta chains were sequenced in this cohort, and the absence of alpha or paired-chain data limited detectable features. In a later analysis, several top co-occurrence clusters were reported to appear linked to parvovirus B19, influenza, CMV and Epstein-Barr virus. Assigning TCR associations to individual alleles was difficult when HLA alleles, especially DR and DQ, strongly co-occurred. Most TCR sequences were observed very rarely across donors, whereas some public TCRs were present in many individuals. In a later analysis, the rate of TCR association differed among HLA loci, with DRB1 alleles having the most associated TCRs and HLA-C alleles having the fewest. In an earlier analysis of 450 to 750 of the donors, most TCR beta V segments appeared in productive rearrangements about 90% or about 30% of the time, broadly matching IMGT annotations. In vitro tests confirmed that three of the cytomegalovirus-associated TCR beta chains recognize cytomegalovirus antigens. The 87-base-pair reads could not distinguish some IMGT-functional V segments, including TRBV6-2 and TRBV6-3, so those segments were excluded. The sequencing pipeline was judged likely to have produced a cluster of highly shared sequence variants as a technical artifact. In a later genetic analysis, a missense DCLRE1C variant was associated with V-gene and J-gene trimming of TCR beta chains, and the association was replicated in an independent cohort. Because HLA typing was unavailable for some donors at each locus, only the typed subset was used in association tests. Presence/absence analyses assumed roughly uniform sequencing depth across donors, an assumption that may not hold. A total of around 150 TCR beta chains were listed by the study as associated with cytomegalovirus.

This sequence uses TRBV18 and TRBJ2-7, with 7 middle bases fitting TRBD1. This TCR was sampled from a woman aged 55 to 70 in good health and CMV-seropositive. The sequenced material came from PBMCs. The bases are TGTGCCAGCTCACCCGACAGGGAGGAGCAGTACTTC. It specifies CASSPDREEQYF. With the portions outside the CDR3 filled from the reference TRBV18 and TRBJ2-7 genes, the complete variable region becomes NAGVMQNPRHLVRRRGQEARLRCSPMKGHSHVYWYRQLPEEGLKFMVYLQKENIIDESGMPKERFSAEFPKEGPSILRIQQVVRGDSAAYFCASSPDREEQYFGPGTRLTVT.